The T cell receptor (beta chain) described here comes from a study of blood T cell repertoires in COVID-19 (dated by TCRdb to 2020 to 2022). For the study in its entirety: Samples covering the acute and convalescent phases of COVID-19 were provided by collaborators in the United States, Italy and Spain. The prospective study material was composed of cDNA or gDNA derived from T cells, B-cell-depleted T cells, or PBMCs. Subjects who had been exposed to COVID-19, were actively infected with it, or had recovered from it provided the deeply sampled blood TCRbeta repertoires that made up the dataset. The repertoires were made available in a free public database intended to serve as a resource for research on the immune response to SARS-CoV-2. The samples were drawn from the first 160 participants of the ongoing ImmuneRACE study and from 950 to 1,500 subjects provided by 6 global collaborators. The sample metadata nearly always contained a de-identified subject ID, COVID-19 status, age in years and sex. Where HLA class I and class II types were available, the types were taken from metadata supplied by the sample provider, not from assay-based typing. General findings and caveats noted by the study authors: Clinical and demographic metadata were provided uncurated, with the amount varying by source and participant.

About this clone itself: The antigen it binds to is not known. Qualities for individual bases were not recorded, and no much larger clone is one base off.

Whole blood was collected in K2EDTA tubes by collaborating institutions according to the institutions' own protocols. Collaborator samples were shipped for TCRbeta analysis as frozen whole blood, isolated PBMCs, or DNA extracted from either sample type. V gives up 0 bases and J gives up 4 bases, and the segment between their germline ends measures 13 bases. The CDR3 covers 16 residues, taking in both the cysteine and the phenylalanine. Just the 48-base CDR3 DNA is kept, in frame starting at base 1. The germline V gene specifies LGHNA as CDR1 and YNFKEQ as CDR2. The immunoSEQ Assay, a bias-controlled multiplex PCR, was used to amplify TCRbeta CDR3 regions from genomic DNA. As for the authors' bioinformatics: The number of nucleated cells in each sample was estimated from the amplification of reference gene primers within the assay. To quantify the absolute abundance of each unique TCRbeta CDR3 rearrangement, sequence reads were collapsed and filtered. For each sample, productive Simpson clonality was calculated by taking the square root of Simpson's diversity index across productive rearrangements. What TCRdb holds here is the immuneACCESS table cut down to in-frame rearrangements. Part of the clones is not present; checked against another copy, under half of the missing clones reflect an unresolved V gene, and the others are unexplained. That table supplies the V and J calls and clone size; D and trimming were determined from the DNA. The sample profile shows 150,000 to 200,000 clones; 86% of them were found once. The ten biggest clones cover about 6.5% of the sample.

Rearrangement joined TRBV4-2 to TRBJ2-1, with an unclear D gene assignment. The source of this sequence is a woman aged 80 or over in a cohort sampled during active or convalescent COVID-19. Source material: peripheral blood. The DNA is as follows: TGTGCCAGCAGCCAAGATGTGGTTAGTTCGTACAATGAGCAGTTCTTC. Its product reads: CASSQDVVSSYNEQFF.